Below are 21 T cell receptor beta chains sequenced from a single sample in a study of shared clonotypes between healthy human individuals. The protocol was immunoSEQ multiplex PCR, while the TCRdb copy is restricted to in-frame clones and leaves out a portion. The sample has about 92,000 clones, 68% seen once. Sequencing was done on a sample of memory CD8+ T cells sorted from blood. Documented subset: CD45RO+ cells pooled with CCR7-negative TemRA cells. The receptor source for this set is a man aged 30 to 45 in good health.

The chain couples TRBV6-5 to TRBJ2-7, with TRBD1 matching over 7 bases. This CDR3 region has 12 residues. Germline assignment: CDR1 MNHEY and CDR2 SVGAGI. V lost 6 bases and J lost 3; bases outside the gene matches: 2. CDR3 in DNA: TGTGCCAGCAGGACAGGGTTCTACGAGCAGTACTTC. Amino acids: CASRTGFYEQYF.

V is TRBV7-8 and J is TRBJ2-7; tentative D call: TRBD2 (6 bases). Trimming took 5 bases from V and 3 from J, leaving 17 bases between them. The CDR3 extends over 15 amino acids. CDR1 and CDR2 (germline): SGHVS, FQNEAQ. As DNA, the CDR3 is TGTGCCAGCAGCACCCGAGGAGGGCAGAACTACGAGCAGTACTTC. It codes for CASSTRGGQNYEQYF.

This rearrangement joins TRBV29-1 to TRBJ1-1, with D uncertain. This CDR3 is 11 amino acids long. V lost 6 bases, J lost 11 bases, and 16 bases lay in between. Germline-derived CDR1 and CDR2 are SQVTM and ANQGSEA. The CDR3 reads CSVPTDKAAFF. In nucleotides, the CDR3 is TGCAGCGTCCCTACAGATAAGGCGGCTTTCTTT.

The chain recombines TRBV6-5 with TRBJ1-5; no clear D gene. The CDR3 is made up of 15 amino acids. V was pared by 7 bases and J by 0 bases, with 13 bases between. The germline V gene has CDR1 MNHEY and CDR2 SVGAGI. CDR3 DNA: TGTGCCAGCAAACAGAGTATTTATAGCAATCAGCCCCAGCATTTT. It specifies CASKQSIYSNQPQHF.

This rearrangement joins TRBV28 to TRBJ1-2; the match to TRBD1 covers 7 bases. This CDR3 is 16 amino acids long. The germline gives CDR1 MDHEN, CDR2 SYDVKM. V shed 3 bases, J shed 1 base, and the junction held 8 bases outside the gene matches. As DNA, the CDR3 is TGTGCCAGCAGTTTGACAGGGTTGGAGGGTAACTATGGCTACACCTTC. Protein: CASSLTGLEGNYGYTF.

The chain combines TRBV10-3 with TRBJ2-6; the D gene is possibly TRBD1 (5 bases). Trimming took off 6 bases at V and 0 bases at J, with 15 bases between the two ends. There are 17 residues in the CDR3. Germline V gives CDR1 ENHRY, CDR2 SYGVKD. CDR3 DNA sequence: TGTGCCATCAGGCCTCGCGACAGTTCCTCTGGGGCCAACGTCCTGACTTTC. Amino acid sequence: CAIRPRDSSSGANVLTF.

This chain uses TRBV19 with TRBJ2-7; no clear D gene. Germline-derived CDR1 and CDR2 are LNHDA and SQIVND (reference sequence). The CDR3 has 14 residues. V dropped 3 bases and J dropped 3 bases, with 12 bases sitting between them. CDR3 amino acids: CASSMTLGDYEQYF. CDR3 DNA: TGTGCCAGTAGTATGACTCTAGGCGACTACGAGCAGTACTTC.

The gene calls are TRBV14 and TRBJ2-3; D gene unclear. The germline V gene has CDR1 SGHDN and CDR2 FVKESK. V lost 2 bases and J 10 bases, leaving 19 bases between the germline ends. This CDR3 is 15 amino acids long. The CDR3 DNA follows: TGTGCCAGCAGCCAACAGGTGCACCCCGCAGGTTCGCAGTATTTT. Protein: CASSQQVHPAGSQYF.

The chain recombines TRBV4-2 with TRBJ1-1; TRBD1 aligns across 7 bases. Germline lookup yields CDR1 LGHNA and CDR2 YNFKEQ. J lost 0 bases, V lost 5 bases, and 6 bases had no gene match. CDR3 length equals 15 residues. The CDR3 DNA follows: TGTGCCAGCAGCTTCACAGGGGCCCTGAACACTGAAGCTTTCTTT. Protein product: CASSFTGALNTEAFF.

This clone has only a few counts. The chain employs TRBV5-1 and TRBJ1-3, with TRBD1 as a possible D gene (5 bases). Trimming cost V 4 bases and J 2 bases, with 13 bases left between them. The CDR3 is 15 residues long. In germline, CDR1 is SGHRS, CDR2 YFSETQ. The CDR3 DNA is TGCGCCAGCAGCAGGACCGGGACCCCTGGAAACACCATATATTTT. Translated, it gives CASSRTGTPGNTIYF.

This clone was picked up a small number of times. This chain links TRBV4-2 with TRBJ2-7; 11 bases are shared with TRBD1. V shed 0 bases, J shed 1 base, and the junction held 2 bases outside the gene matches. Germline V CDR1 and CDR2: LGHNA, YNFKEQ. The CDR3 is 16 amino acids. The CDR3 sequence is CASSQEGTGGSYEQYF. CDR3 nucleotides: TGTGCCAGCAGCCAAGAGGGGACAGGGGGATCCTACGAGCAGTACTTC.

This sequence joins TRBV19 and TRBJ2-3; 8 nucleotides match TRBD2. Germline V CDR1 and CDR2: LNHDA, SQIVND (reference sequence). CDR3 size: 16 residues. V was pared by 5 bases and J by 9 bases, with 16 bases of the junction left unmatched. CDR3 sequence reads: CASSSLTSARGGTQYF. In DNA form, the CDR3 reads TGTGCCAGTAGTTCCCTGACTAGCGCCAGGGGTGGGACGCAGTATTTT.

This chain connects TRBV18 to TRBJ2-1; 8 bases are shared with TRBD2. Losses at the gene ends were 4 bases for V and 0 bases for J; bases not matched to a gene: 8. CDR1 and CDR2 (germline): KGHSH, LQKENI. This CDR3 has 17 amino acids. CDR3 sequence: CASSRAGGRSSYNEQFF. In DNA, the CDR3 is TGTGCCAGCTCACGGGCGGGAGGAAGGAGCTCCTACAATGAGCAGTTCTTC.

V is TRBV27 and J is TRBJ2-1; D uncertain. Germline CDR1 and CDR2: MNHEY and SMNVEV (reference sequence). V gave up 4 bases and J gave up 9 bases, with 13 bases separating them. The CDR3 sequence is 13 residues long. CDR3 in amino acids: CASSSIGFGEQFF. CDR3 DNA sequence: TGTGCCAGCAGTTCAATTGGTTTTGGTGAGCAGTTCTTC.

J is TRBJ1-1 and V is TRBV7-8; no clear D. The CDR3 totals 13 residues. Germline V lookup: CDR1 SGHVS, CDR2 FQNEAQ. V gave up 4 bases and J gave up 6 bases, with 12 bases separating them. The CDR3 DNA follows: TGTGCCAGCAGCTCGGGCCCAGTAGCTGAAGCTTTCTTT. This codes for CASSSGPVAEAFF.

The chain couples TRBV21-1 to TRBJ2-7; the table names TRBD1, a call not compared with the DNA. TRBV21-1 is a listed pseudogene. The length of the CDR3 is 16 residues. The CDR3 is CASLKRGPGDFHEQYF. CDR3 coding DNA: TGTGCCAGCCTCAAAAGGGGGCCAGGGGACTTCCACGAGCAGTACTTC.

The chain joins TRBV7-9 to TRBJ2-1, with 8 bases aligning to TRBD2. The CDR3 is 15 residues long. CDR1 SEHNR and CDR2 FQNEAQ come from the germline V gene (reference sequence). J gave up 5 bases and V 1 base, and 4 bases lay outside the gene matches. CDR3 region: CASSLESSGNNEQFF. The CDR3 DNA follows: TGTGCCAGCAGCTTAGAGAGTAGCGGGAACAATGAGCAGTTCTTC.

The chain is built from TRBV25-1 and TRBJ2-1; TRBD2 might be the D (6 bases). The V gene lost 5 bases and the J gene lost 3 bases, with 14 bases spanning the gap. The CDR3 spans 15 residues. Germline V gene data show CDR1 as MGHDK and CDR2 as SYGVNS. CDR3 in amino acids: CASSPGEPFYNEQFF. The CDR3 DNA sequence: TGTGCCAGCAGTCCGGGAGAGCCTTTCTACAATGAGCAGTTCTTC.

The chain is built from TRBV14 and TRBJ1-1; TRBD1 agrees at 8 bases. The CDR3 is 15 amino acids. Trimming cost V 4 bases and J 1 base; bases outside gene matches: 5. Germline CDR1 is SGHDN and CDR2 is FVKESK. CDR3 amino acids: CASSLRTGGNTEAFF. In DNA, the CDR3 is TGTGCCAGCAGCCTTCGAACAGGGGGGAACACTGAAGCTTTCTTT.

The chain combines TRBV25-1 with TRBJ2-7; either TRBD1 or TRBD2 may fit D (5 bases each). The germline CDR1 and CDR2 sequences are MGHDK and SYGVNS. Deletions cut 5 bases from V and 4 bases from J, with 12 bases between. CDR3 length equals 13 residues. As DNA, the CDR3 is TGTGCCAGCAGTCTGTCAGGGACGTACGAGCAGTACTTC. It specifies CASSLSGTYEQYF.

The CDR3: CASFKGSGPLRTEAFF. The CDR3 nucleotides are TGTGCCAGCTTCAAAGGGTCAGGGCCGTTGAGGACTGAAGCTTTCTTT. V is TRBV11-2 and J is TRBJ1-1; a possible D gene is TRBD1 (5 bases). The V gene lost 8 bases and the J gene lost 5 bases, with 24 bases spanning the gap. Germline CDR1 SGHAT, CDR2 FQNNGV. The CDR3 covers 16 residues.